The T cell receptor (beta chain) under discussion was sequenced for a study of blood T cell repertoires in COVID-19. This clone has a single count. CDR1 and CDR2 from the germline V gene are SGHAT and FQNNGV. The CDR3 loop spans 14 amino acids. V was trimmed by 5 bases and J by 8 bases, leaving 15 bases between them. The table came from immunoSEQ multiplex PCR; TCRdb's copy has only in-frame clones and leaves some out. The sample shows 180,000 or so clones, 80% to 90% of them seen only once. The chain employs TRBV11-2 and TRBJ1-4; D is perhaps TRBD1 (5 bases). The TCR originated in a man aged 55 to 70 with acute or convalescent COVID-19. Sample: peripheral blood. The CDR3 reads CASSPFAGDEKLFF. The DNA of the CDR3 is TGTGCCAGCAGCCCCTTCGCGGGGGACGAAAAACTGTTTTTT. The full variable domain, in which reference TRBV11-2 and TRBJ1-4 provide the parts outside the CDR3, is EAGVAQSPRYKIIEKRQSVAFWCNPISGHATLYWYQQILGQGPKLLIQFQNNGVVDDSQLPKDRFSAERLKGVDSTLKIQPAKLEDSAVYLCASSPFAGDEKLFFGSGTQLSVL.